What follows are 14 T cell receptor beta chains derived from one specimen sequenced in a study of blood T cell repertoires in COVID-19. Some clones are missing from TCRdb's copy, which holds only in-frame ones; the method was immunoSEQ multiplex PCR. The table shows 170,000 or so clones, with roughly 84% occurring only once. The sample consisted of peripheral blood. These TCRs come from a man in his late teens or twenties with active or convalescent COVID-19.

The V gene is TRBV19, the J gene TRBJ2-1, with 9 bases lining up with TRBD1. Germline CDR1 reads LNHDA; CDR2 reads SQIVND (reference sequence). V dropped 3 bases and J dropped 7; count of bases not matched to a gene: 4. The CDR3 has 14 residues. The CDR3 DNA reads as TGTGCCAGTAGTATGGGACAGGGACAGAATGAGCAGTTCTTC. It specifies CASSMGQGQNEQFF.

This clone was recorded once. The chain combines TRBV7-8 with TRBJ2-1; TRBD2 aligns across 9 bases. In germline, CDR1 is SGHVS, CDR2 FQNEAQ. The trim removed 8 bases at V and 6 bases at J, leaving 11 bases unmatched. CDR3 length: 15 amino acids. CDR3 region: CASSVQLAGANEQFF. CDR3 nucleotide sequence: TGTGCCAGCTCCGTTCAACTAGCGGGTGCCAATGAGCAGTTCTTC.

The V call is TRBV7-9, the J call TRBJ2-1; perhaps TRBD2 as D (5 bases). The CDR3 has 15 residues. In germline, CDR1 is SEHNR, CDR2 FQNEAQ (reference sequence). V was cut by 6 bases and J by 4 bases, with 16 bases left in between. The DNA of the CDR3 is TGTGCCAGCAGATTAAGTCGGACGGGATACAATGAGCAGTTCTTC. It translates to CASRLSRTGYNEQFF.

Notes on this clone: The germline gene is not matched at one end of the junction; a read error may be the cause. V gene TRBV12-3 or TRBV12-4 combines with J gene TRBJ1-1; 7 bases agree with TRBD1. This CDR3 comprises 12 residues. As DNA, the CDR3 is TGTGCCAGCAGTTTAGGCCGGGACAGAGGTCTTTTT. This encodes CASSLGRDRGLF.

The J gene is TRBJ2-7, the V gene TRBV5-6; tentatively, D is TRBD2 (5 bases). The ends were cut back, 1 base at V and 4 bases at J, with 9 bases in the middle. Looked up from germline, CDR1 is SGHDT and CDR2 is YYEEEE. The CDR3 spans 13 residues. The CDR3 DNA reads TGTGCCAGCAGCTTGTCTCCGGGATACGAGCAGTACTTC. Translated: CASSLSPGYEQYF.

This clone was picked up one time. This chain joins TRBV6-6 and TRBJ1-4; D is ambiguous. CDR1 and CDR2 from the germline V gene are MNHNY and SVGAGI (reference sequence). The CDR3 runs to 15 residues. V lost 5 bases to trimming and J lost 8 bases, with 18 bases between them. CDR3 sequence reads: CASSPTGPQREKLFF. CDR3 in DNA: TGTGCCAGCAGTCCTACCGGCCCGCAGAGGGAAAAACTGTTTTTT.

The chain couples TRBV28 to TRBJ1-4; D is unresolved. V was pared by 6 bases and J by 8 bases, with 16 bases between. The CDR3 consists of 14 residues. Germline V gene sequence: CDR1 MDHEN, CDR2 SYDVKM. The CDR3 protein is CASSPPGEGEKLFF. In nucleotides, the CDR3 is TGTGCCAGCAGCCCCCCCGGGGAGGGAGAAAAACTGTTTTTT.

The CDR3 bases are TGTGCCAGCAGTTTACTCATCCGGGGAAATAACTACACCTTC. This sequence encodes CASSLLIRGNNYTF. The gene calls are TRBV28 and TRBJ1-2; D unresolved. There are 14 residues in the CDR3. V shed 2 bases and J shed 10 bases, with 17 bases lying between them. The V gene's germline CDR1 is MDHEN and CDR2 SYDVKM.

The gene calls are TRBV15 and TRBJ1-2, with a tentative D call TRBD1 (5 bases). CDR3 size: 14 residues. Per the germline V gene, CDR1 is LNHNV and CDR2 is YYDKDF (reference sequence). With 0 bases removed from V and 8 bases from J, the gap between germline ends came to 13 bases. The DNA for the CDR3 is TGTGCCACCAGCAGAGATCGTCGGGGGGACGGCTACACCTTC. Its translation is CATSRDRRGDGYTF.

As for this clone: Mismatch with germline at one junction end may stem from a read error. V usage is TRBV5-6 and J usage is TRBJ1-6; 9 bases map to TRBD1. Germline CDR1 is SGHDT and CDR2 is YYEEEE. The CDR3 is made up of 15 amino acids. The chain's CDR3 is CASRLEGQGNSPLHF. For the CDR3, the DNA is TGTGCCAGCAGATTGGAAGGACAGGGGAATTCACCCCTCCACTTT.

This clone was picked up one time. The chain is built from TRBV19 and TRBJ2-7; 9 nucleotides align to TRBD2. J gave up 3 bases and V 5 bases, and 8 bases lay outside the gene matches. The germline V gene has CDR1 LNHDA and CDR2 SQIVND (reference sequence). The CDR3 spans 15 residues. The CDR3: CASSPFSSGNYEQYF. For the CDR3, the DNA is TGTGCCAGTAGTCCCTTCTCTAGCGGGAACTACGAGCAGTACTTC.

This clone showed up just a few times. The CDR3 sequence: CASSQGQGTSGYNEQFF. The CDR3 nucleotides read TGTGCCAGCAGCCAAGGACAAGGGACTAGCGGCTACAATGAGCAGTTCTTC. This chain joins TRBV4-2 and TRBJ2-1; 11 bases align to TRBD2. V was clipped by 1 base and J by 3 bases; unmatched bases: 5. CDR3 length equals 17 residues. The germline V gene encodes CDR1 LGHNA and CDR2 YNFKEQ.

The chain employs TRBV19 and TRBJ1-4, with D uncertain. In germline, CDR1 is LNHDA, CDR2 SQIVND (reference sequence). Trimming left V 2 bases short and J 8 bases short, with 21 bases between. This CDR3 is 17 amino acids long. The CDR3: CASSISIRRTRNEKLFF. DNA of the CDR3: TGTGCCAGTAGTATATCTATCAGGAGGACGAGGAACGAAAAACTGTTTTTT.

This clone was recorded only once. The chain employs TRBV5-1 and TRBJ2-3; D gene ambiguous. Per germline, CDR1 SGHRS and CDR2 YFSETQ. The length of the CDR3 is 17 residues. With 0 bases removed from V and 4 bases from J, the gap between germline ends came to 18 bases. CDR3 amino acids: CASSLEYGSAGPDTQYF. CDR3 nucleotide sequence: TGCGCCAGCAGCTTGGAGTATGGCTCCGCAGGCCCAGATACGCAGTATTTT.